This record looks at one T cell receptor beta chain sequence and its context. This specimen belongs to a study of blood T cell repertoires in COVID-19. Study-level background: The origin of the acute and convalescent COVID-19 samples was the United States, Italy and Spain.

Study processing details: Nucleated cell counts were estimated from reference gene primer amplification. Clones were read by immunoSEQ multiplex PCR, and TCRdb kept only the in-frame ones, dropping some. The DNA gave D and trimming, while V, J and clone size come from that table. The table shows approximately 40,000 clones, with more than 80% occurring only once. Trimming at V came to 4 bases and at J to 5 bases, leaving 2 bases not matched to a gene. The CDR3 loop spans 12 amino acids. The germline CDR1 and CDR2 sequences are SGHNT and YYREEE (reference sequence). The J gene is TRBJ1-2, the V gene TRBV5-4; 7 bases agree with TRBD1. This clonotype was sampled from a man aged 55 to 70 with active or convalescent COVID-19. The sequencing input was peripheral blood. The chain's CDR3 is CASSPTGYGYTF. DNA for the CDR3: TGTGCCAGCAGCCCGACAGGGTATGGCTACACCTTC.